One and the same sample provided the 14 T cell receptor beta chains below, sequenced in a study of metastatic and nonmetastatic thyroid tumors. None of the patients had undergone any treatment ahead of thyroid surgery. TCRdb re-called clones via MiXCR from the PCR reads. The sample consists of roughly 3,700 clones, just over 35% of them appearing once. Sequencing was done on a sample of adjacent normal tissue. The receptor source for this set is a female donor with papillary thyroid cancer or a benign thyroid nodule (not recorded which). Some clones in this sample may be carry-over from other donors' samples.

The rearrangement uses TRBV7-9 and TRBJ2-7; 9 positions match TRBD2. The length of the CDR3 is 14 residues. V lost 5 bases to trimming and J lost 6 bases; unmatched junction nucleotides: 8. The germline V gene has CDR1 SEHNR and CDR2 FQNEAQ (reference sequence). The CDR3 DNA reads TGTGCCAGCAGCCCCGCGGGGGGGCAGGGCGAGCAGTACTTC. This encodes CASSPAGGQGEQYF.

The CDR3 DNA follows: TGCAGTGCTAGATACAGGAACGTCGGGGAGCAGTACTTC. It yields the protein CSARYRNVGEQYF. J is TRBJ2-7 and V is TRBV20-1; D possibly corresponds to TRBD1 (5 bases). Per germline, CDR1 DFQATT and CDR2 SNEGSKA (reference sequence). V lost 2 bases and J 7 bases, leaving 15 bases between the germline ends. The CDR3 covers 13 residues.

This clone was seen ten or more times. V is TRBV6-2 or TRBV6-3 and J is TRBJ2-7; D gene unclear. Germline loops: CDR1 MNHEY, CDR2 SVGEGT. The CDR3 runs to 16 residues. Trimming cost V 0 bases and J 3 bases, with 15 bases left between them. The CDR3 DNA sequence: TGTGCCAGCAGTTACTCGATGGTCTCGGGTGACTACGAGCAGTACTTC. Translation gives CASSYSMVSGDYEQYF.

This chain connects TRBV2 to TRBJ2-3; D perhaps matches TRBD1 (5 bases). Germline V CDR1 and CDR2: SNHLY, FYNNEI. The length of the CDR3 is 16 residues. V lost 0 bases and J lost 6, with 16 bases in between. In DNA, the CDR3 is TGTGCCAGCAGTGAAGCCCACCCGGGTTCAGGGGATACGCAGTATTTT. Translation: CASSEAHPGSGDTQYF.

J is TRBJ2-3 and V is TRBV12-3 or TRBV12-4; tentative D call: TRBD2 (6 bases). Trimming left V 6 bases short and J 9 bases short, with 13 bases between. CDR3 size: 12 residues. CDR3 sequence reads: CASRPTGDTQYF. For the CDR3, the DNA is TGTGCCAGCAGGCCGACGGGGGACACGCAGTATTTT.

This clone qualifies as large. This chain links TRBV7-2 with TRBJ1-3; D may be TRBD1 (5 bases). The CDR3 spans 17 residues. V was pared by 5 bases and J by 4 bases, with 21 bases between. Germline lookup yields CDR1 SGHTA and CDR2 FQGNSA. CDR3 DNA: TGTGCCAGCAGCAGGAGGGACGGGGGGTTAACCGGAAACACCATATATTTT. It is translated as CASSRRDGGLTGNTIYF.

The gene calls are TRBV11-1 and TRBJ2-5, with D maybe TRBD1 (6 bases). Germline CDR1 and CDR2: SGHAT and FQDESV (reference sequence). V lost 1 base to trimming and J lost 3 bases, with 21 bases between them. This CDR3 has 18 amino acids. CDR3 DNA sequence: TGTGCCAGCAGCTTAGAGGGGGTAGGAGAAATCAGCAAAGAGACCCAGTACTTC. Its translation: CASSLEGVGEISKETQYF.

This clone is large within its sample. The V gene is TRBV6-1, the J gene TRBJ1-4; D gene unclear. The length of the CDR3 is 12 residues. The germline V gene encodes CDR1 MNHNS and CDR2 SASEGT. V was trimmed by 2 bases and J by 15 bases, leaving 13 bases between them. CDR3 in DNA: TGTGCCAGCAGTGAATTATTGACTCCGGTGTTTTTT. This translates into CASSELLTPVFF.

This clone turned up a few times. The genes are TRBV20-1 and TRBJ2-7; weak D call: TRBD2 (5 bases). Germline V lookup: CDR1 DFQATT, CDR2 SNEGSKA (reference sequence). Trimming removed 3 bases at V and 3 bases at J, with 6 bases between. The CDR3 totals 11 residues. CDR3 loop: CSARGVYEQYF. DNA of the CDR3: TGCAGTGCTAGGGGAGTCTACGAGCAGTACTTC.

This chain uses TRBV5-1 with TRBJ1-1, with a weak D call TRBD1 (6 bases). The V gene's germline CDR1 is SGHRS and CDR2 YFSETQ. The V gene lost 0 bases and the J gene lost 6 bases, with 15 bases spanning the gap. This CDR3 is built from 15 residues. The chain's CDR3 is CASSLVSGGGSEAFF. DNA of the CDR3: TGCGCCAGCAGCTTGGTATCGGGGGGCGGTTCTGAAGCTTTCTTT.

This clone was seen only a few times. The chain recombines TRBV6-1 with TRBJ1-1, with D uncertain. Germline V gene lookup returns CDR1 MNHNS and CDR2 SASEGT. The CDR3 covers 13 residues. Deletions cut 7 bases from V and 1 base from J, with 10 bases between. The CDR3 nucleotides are TGTGCCAGCACCTACAAGGCGAACACTGAAGCTTTCTTT. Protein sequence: CASTYKANTEAFF.

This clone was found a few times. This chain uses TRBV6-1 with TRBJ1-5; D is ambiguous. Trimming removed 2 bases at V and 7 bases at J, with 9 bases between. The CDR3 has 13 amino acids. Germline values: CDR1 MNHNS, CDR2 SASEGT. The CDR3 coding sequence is TGTGCCAGCAGTGAACTTTCCTGGCAGCCCCAGCATTTT. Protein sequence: CASSELSWQPQHF.

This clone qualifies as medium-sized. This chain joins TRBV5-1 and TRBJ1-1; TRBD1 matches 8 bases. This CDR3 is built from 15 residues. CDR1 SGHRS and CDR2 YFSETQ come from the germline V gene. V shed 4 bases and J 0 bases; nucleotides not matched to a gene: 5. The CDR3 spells CASSPDRAMNTEAFF. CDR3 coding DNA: TGCGCCAGCAGCCCGGACAGGGCGATGAACACTGAAGCTTTCTTT.

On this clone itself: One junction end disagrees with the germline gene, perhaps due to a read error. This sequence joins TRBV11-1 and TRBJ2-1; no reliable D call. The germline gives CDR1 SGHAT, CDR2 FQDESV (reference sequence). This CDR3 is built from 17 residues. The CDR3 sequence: CASSPPWCRSSYNEQIF. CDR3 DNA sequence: TGTGCCAGCAGCCCACCCTGGTGTAGGAGCTCCTACAATGAGCAGATATTC. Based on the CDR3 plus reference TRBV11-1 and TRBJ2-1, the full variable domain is EAEVAQSPRYKITEKSQAVAFWCDPISGHATLYWYRQILGQGPELLVQFQDESVVDDSQLPKDRFSAERLKGVDSTLKIQPAELGDSAMYLCASSPPWCRSSYNEQIFGPGTRLTVL.